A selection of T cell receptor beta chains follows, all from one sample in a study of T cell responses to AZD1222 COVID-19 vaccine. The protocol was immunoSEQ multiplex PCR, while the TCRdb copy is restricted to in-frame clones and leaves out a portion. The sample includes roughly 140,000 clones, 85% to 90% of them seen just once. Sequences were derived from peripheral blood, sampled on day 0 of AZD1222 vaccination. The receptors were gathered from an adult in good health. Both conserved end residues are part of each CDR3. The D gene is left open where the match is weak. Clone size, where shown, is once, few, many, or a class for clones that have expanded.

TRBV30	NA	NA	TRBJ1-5	CAWARTPNQPQHF	TGTGCCTGGGCCCGGACACCCAATCAGCCCCAGCATTTT
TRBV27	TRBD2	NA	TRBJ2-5	CASSKSGRGQETQYF	TGTGCCAGCAGTAAGAGCGGGAGAGGTCAAGAGACCCAGTACTTC
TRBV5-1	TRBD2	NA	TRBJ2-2	CASSHLGGSQNTGELFF	TGCGCCAGCAGCCACCTTGGCGGGAGCCAGAACACCGGGGAGCTGTTTTTT
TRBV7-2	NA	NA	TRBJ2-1	CASSQGTLYNEQFF	TGTGCCAGCAGCCAAGGGACTCTCTACAATGAGCAGTTCTTC
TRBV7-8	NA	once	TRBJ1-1	CASSPPRRTAGEAFF	TGTGCCAGCAGCCCCCCGCGTCGGACAGCGGGTGAAGCTTTCTTT
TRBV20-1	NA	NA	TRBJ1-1	CSASLPTANTEAFF	TGCAGTGCTAGTCTTCCGACGGCGAACACTGAAGCTTTCTTT
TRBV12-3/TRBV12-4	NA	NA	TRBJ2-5	CASSLIQETQYF	TGTGCCAGCAGTTTAATCCAAGAGACCCAGTACTTC
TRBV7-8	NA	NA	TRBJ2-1	CASSSEGYNEQFF	TGTGCCAGCAGCTCGGAGGGGTACAATGAGCAGTTCTTC
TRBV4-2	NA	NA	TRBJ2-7	CASSHLLIPPYEQYF	TGTGCCAGCAGCCACTTACTTATCCCTCCCTACGAGCAGTACTTC
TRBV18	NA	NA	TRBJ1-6	CASSPSRNNSPLHF	TGTGCCAGCTCACCATCCAGGAATAATTCACCCCTCCACTTT
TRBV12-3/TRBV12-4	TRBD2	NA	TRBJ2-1	CASETRGDNEQFF	TGTGCCAGCGAGACCCGGGGGGACAATGAGCAGTTCTTC
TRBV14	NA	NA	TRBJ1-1	CASSQQRAFEEAFF	TGTGCCAGCAGCCAACAGAGAGCGTTTGAGGAAGCTTTCTTT
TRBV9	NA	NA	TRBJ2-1	CASSPHGTSPNEQFF	TGTGCCAGCAGCCCCCACGGGACAAGCCCCAATGAGCAGTTCTTC
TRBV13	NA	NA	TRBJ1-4	CASSSGRTNEKLFF	TGTGCCAGCAGTTCGGGACGGACTAATGAAAAACTGTTTTTT
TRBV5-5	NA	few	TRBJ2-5	CASSLELDQETQYF	TGTGCCAGCAGCTTGGAGTTGGATCAAGAGACCCAGTACTTC
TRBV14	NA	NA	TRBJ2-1	CASSQDLTGVRPNEQFF	TGTGCCAGCAGCCAAGATCTGACCGGGGTTAGGCCGAATGAGCAGTTCTTC
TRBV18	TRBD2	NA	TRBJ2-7	CASSPDLAGGKYEQYF	TGTGCCAGCTCACCGGACTTAGCGGGAGGGAAGTACGAGCAGTACTTC
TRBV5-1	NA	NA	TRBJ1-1	CASSLDTNTEAFF	TGCGCCAGCAGCTTGGACACCAACACTGAAGCTTTCTTT
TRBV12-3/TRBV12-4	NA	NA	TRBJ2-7	CASSSDTYEQYF	TGTGCCAGCAGTTCGGACACCTACGAGCAGTACTTC
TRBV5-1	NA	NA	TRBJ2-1	CASSYGHSGSYNEQFF	TGCGCCAGCAGCTACGGCCATAGCGGCTCCTACAATGAGCAGTTCTTC
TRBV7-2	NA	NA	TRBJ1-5	CASSTLWLGAMGNQPQHF	TGTGCCAGCAGCACCCTTTGGCTGGGGGCGATGGGCAATCAGCCCCAGCATTTT
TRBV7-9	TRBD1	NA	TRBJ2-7	CASSLTGTGVFSEQYF	TGTGCCAGCAGCTTAACTGGGACAGGGGTCTTTTCAGAGCAGTACTTC
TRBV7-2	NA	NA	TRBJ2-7	CASSLRDSYEQYF	TGTGCCAGCAGCTTGCGCGACTCCTACGAGCAGTACTTC
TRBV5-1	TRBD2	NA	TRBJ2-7	CASRLTSGSTEQYF	TGCGCCAGCAGACTGACTAGCGGGAGTACCGAGCAGTACTTC
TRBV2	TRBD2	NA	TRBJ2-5	CASTTLRGVQETQYF	TGTGCCAGCACTACCCTCCGGGGGGTCCAAGAGACCCAGTACTTC
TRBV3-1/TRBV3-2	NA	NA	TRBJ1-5	CASSHLASNQPQHF	TGTGCCAGCAGCCACTTGGCTAGCAATCAGCCCCAGCATTTT
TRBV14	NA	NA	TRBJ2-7	CASSQDHEQYF	TGTGCCAGCAGCCAAGATCACGAGCAGTACTTC
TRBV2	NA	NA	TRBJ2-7	CASSFSGTLYEQYF	TGTGCCAGCAGTTTCTCAGGGACACTCTACGAGCAGTACTTC
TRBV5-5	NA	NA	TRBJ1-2	CASSLEGLYGYTF	TGTGCCAGCAGCTTAGAGGGGCTATATGGCTACACCTTC
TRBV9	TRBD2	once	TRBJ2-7	CASSGEGNEQYF	TGTGCCAGCAGCGGGGAGGGCAACGAGCAGTACTTC
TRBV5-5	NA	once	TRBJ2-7	CASSLGVDYEQYF	TGTGCCAGCAGCTTGGGGGTTGACTACGAGCAGTACTTC
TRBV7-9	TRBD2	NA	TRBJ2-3	CASSLGTSETDTQYF	TGTGCCAGCAGCTTAGGGACTAGCGAGACAGATACGCAGTATTTT
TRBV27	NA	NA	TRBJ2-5	CASIAPGSQETQYF	TGTGCCAGCATTGCCCCGGGAAGCCAAGAGACCCAGTACTTC
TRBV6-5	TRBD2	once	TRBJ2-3	CASRAGGGTDTQYF	TGTGCCAGCAGAGCGGGAGGGGGCACAGATACGCAGTATTTT
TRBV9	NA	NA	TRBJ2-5	CASNFMGASGQETQYF	TGTGCCAGCAACTTTATGGGGGCTAGCGGCCAAGAGACCCAGTACTTC
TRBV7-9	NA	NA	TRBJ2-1	CASSPVILPNEQFF	TGTGCCAGCAGCCCCGTCATTCTCCCCAATGAGCAGTTCTTC
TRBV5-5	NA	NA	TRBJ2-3	CASSLVGYTDTQYF	TGTGCCAGCAGCTTAGTGGGTTACACAGATACGCAGTATTTT
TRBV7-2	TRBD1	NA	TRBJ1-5	CASSDRVGQPQHF	TGTGCCAGCAGTGACAGGGTAGGTCAGCCCCAGCATTTT